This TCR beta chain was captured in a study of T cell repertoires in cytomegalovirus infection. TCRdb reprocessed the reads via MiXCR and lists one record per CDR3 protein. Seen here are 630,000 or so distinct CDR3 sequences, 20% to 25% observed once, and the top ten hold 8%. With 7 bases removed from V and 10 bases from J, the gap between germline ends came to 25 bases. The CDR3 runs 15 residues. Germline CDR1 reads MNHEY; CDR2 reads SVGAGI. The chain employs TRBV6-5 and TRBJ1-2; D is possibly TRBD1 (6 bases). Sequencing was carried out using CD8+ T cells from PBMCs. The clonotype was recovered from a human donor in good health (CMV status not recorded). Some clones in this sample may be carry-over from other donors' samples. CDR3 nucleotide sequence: TGTGCCAGCACCAGGGGCTCGATGTTACTAAACGACTACACCTTC. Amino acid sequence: CASTRGSMLLNDYTF.